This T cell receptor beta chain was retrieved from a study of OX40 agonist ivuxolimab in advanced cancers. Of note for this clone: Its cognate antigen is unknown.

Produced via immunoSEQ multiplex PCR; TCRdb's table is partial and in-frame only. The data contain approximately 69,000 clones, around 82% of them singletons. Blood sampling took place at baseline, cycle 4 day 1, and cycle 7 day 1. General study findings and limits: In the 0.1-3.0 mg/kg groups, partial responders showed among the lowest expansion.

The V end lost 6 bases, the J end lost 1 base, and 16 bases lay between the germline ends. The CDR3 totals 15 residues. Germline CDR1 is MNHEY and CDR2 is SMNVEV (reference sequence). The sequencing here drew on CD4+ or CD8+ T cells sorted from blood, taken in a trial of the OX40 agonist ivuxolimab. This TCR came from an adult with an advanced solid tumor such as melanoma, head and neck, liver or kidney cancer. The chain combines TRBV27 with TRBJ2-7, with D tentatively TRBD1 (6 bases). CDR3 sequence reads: CASRGTGSASYEQYF. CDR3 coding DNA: TGTGCCAGCAGGGGAACAGGGTCTGCGTCCTACGAGCAGTACTTC.